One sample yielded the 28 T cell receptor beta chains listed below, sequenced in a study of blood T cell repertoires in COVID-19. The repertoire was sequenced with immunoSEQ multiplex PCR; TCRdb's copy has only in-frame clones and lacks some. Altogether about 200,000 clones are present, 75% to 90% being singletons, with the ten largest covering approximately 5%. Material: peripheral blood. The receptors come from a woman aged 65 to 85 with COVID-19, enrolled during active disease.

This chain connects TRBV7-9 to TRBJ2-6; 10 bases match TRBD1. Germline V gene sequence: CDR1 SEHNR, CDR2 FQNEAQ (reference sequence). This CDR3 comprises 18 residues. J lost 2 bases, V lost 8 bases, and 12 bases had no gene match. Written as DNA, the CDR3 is TGTGCCAGCTTGGATGTAGGACAGGGGGGCACTGGGGCCAACGTCCTGACTTTC. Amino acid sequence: CASLDVGQGGTGANVLTF.

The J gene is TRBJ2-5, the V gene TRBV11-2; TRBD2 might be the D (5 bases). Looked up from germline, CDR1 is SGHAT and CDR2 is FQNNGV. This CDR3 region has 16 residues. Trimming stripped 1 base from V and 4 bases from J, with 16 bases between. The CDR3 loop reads CASSLGRGSYGETQYF. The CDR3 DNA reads TGTGCCAGCAGCTTAGGACGTGGGAGTTATGGAGAGACCCAGTACTTC.

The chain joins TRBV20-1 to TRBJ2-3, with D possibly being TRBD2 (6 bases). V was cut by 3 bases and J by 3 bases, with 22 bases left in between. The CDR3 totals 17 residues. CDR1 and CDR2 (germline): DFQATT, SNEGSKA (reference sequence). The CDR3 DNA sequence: TGCAGTGCTAGTTCAGGTGTTTCATGGAGCGGGACAGATACGCAGTATTTT. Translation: CSASSGVSWSGTDTQYF.

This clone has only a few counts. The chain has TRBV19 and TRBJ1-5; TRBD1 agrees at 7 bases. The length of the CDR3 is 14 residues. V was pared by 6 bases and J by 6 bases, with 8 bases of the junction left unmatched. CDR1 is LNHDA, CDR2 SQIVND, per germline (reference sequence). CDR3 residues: CASSQPYRGQPQHF. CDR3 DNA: TGTGCCAGTAGCCAACCCTACAGGGGTCAGCCCCAGCATTTT.

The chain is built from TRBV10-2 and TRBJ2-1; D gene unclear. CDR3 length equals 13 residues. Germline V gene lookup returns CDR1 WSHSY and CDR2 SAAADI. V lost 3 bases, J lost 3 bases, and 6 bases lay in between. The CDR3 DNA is TGCGCCAGCAGTGATCCTAGCTACAATGAGCAGTTCTTC. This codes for CASSDPSYNEQFF.

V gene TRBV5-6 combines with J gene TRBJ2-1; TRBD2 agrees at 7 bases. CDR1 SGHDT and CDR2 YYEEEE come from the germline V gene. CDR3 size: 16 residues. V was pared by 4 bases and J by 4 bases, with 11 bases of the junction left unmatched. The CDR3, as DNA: TGTGCCAGCAGCCCCGGCGATAGCGGGTTTTACAATGAGCAGTTCTTC. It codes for CASSPGDSGFYNEQFF.

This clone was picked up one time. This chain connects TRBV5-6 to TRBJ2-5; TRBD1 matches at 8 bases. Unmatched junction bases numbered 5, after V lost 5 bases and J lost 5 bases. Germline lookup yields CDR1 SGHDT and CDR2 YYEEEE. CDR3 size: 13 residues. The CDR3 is CASRRTGPETQYF. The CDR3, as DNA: TGTGCCAGCAGGCGGACAGGGCCGGAGACCCAGTACTTC.

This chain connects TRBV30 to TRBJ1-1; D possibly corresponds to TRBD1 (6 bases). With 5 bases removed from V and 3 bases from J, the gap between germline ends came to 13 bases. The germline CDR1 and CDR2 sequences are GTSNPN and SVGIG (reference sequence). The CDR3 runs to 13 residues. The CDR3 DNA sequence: TGTGCCTGGGCCCTGGACAGCCACACTGAAGCTTTCTTT. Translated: CAWALDSHTEAFF.

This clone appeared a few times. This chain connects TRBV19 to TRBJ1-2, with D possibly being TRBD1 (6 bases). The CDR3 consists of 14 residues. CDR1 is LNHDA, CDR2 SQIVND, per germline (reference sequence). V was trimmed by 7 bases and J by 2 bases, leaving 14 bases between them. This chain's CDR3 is CASTLGQGNYGYTF. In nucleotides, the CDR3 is TGTGCCAGTACCCTGGGGCAGGGGAACTATGGCTACACCTTC.

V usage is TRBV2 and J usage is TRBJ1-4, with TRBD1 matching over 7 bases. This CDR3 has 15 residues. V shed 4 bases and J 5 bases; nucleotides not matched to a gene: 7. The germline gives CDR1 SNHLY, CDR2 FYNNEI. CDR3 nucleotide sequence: TGTGCCAGCAGTGGACAGGGTCTGGGGAATGAAAAACTGTTTTTT. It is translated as CASSGQGLGNEKLFF.

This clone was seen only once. The CDR3 region is CASGKGLETQYF. CDR3 nucleotide sequence: TGTGCCTCGGGAAAGGGATTGGAGACCCAGTACTTC. The rearrangement uses TRBV28 and TRBJ2-5; weak D call: TRBD2 (5 bases). The germline CDR1 and CDR2 sequences are MDHEN and SYDVKM. This CDR3 is 12 amino acids long. V was pared by 11 bases and J by 5 bases, with 15 bases between.

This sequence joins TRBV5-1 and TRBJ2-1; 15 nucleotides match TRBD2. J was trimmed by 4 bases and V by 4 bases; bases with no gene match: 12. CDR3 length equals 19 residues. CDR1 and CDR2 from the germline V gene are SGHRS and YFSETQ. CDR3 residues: CASSTAGTSGRRGYNEQFF. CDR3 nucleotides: TGCGCCAGCAGCACCGCCGGGACTAGCGGGAGGAGGGGGTACAATGAGCAGTTCTTC.

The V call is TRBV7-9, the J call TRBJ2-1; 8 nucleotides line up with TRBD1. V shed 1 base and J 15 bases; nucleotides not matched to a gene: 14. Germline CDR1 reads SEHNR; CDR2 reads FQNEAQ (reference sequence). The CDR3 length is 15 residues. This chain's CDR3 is CASSLESRDRTMRFF. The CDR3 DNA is TGTGCCAGCAGCTTAGAGTCCAGGGACAGGACGATGAGGTTCTTC.

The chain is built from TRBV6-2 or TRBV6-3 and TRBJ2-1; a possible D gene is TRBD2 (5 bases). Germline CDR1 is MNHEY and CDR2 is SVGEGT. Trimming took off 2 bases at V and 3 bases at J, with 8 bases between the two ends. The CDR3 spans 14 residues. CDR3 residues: CASSYRRDYNEQFF. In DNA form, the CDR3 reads TGTGCCAGCAGTTACCGCCGGGACTACAATGAGCAGTTCTTC.

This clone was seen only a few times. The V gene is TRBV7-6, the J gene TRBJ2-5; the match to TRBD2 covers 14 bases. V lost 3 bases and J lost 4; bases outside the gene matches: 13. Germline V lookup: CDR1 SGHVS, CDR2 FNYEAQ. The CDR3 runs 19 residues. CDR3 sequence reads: CASSFLIGTSGSSAETQYF. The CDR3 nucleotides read TGTGCCAGCAGCTTTCTGATTGGGACTAGCGGGAGCTCCGCAGAGACCCAGTACTTC. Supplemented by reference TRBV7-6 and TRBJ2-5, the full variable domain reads GAGVSQSPRYKVTKRGQDVALRCDPISGHVSLYWYRQALGQGPEFLTYFNYEAQQDKSGLPNDRFSAERPEGSISTLTIQRTEQRDSAMYRCASSFLIGTSGSSAETQYFGPGTRLLVL.

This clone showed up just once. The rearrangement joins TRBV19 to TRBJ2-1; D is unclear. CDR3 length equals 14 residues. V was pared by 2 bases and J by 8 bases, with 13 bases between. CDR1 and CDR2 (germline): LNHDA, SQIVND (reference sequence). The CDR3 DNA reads TGTGCCAGTAGTATAAGCAACTTTGTCGATGAGCAGTTCTTC. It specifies CASSISNFVDEQFF.

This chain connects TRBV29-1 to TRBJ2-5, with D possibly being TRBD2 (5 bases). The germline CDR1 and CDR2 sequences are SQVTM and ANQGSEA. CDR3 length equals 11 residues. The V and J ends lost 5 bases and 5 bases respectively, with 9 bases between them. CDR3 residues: CSVQPGETQYF. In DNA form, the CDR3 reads TGCAGCGTTCAACCGGGGGAGACCCAGTACTTC.

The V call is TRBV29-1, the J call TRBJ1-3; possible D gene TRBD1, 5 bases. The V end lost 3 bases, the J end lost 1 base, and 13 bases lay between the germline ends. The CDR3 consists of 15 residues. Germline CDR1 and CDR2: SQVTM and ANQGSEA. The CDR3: CSVEDMKGSGNTIYF. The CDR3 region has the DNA TGCAGCGTTGAGGACATGAAAGGGTCTGGAAACACCATATATTTT.

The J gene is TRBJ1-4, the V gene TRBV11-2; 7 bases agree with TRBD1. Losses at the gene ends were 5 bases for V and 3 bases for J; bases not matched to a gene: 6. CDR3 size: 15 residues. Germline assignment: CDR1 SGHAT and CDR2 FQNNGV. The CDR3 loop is CASSLTQGANEKLFF. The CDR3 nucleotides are TGTGCCAGCAGCCTTACCCAGGGGGCTAATGAAAAACTGTTTTTT.

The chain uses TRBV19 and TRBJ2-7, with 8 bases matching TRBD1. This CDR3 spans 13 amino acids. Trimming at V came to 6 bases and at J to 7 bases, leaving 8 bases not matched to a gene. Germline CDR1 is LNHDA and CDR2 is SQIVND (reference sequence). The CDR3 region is CASRPGTGEEQYF. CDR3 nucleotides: TGTGCCAGTAGACCCGGGACAGGCGAGGAGCAGTACTTC. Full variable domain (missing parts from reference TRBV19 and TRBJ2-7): DGGITQSPKYLFRKEGQNVTLSCEQNLNHDAMYWYRQDPGQGLRLIYYSQIVNDFQKGDIAEGYSVSREKKESFPLTVTSAQKNPTAFYLCASRPGTGEEQYFGPGTRLTVT.

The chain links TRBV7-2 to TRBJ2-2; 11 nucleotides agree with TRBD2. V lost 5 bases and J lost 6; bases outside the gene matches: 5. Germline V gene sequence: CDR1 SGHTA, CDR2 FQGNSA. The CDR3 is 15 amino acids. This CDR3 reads CASSPGLAGPGELFF. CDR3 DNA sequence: TGTGCCAGCAGCCCCGGACTAGCGGGCCCCGGGGAGCTGTTTTTT.

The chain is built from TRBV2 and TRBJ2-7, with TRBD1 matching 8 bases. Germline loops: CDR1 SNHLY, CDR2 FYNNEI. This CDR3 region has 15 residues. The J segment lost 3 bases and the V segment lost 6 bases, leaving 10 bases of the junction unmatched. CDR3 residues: CASRNPGTGDYEQYF. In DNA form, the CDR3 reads TGTGCCAGCAGGAACCCAGGGACAGGTGACTACGAGCAGTACTTC. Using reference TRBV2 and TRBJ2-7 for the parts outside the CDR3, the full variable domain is EPEVTQTPSHQVTQMGQEVILRCVPISNHLYFYWYRQILGQKVEFLVSFYNNEISEKSEIFDDQFSVERPDGSNFTLKIRSTKLEDSAMYFCASRNPGTGDYEQYFGPGTRLTVT.

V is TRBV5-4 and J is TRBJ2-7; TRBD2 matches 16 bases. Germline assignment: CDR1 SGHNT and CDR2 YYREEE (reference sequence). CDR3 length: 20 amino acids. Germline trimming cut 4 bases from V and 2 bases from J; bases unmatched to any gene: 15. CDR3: CASSPPRGTSGRAVPYEQYF. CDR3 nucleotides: TGTGCCAGCAGCCCTCCCAGGGGGACTAGCGGGAGGGCCGTGCCCTACGAGCAGTACTTC.

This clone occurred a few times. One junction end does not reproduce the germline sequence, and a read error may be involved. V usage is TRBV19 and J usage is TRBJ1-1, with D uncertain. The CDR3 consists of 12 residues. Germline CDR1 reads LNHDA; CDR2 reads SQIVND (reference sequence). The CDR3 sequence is CATAGLNAEAFF. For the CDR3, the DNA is TGTGCCACCGCGGGCCTGAACGCTGAAGCTTTCTTT. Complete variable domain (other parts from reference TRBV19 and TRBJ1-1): DGGITQSPKYLFRKEGQNVTLSCEQNLNHDAMYWYRQDPGQGLRLIYYSQIVNDFQKGDIAEGYSVSREKKESFPLTVTSAQKNPTAFYLCATAGLNAEAFFGQGTRLTVV.

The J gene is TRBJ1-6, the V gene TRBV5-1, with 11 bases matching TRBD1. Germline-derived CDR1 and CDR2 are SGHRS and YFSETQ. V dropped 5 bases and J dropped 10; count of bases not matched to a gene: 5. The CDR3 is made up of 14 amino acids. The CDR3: CASRRTGGRSPLHF. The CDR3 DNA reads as TGCGCCAGCAGACGGACAGGGGGCAGGTCACCCCTCCACTTT.

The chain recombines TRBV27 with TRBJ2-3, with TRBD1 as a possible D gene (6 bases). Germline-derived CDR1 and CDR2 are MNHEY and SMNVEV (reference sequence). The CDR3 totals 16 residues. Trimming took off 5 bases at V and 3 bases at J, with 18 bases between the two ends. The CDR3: CASSRQRDTKTDTQYF. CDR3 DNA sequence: TGTGCCAGCAGTCGGCAACGGGACACCAAGACAGATACGCAGTATTTT.

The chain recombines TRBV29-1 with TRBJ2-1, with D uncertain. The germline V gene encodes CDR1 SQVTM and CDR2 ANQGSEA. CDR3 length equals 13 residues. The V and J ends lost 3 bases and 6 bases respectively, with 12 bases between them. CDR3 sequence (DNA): TGCAGCGTTGATCCAGGCCTCCTCAATGAGCAGTTCTTC. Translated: CSVDPGLLNEQFF.

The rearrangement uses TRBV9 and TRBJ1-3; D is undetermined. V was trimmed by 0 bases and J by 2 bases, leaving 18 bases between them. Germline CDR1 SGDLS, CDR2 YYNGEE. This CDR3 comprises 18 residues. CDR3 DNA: TGTGCCAGCAGCGTAGAGTCCGGGAGAGGATCGGCTGGAAACACCATATATTTT. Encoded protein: CASSVESGRGSAGNTIYF.